This entry concerns a single T cell receptor (beta chain). Antigen specificity is unknown. This entry comes from a study of T cells expressing NK-cell markers. Overall study: Cells sorted as CD3+CD56+NKG2C+, CD3+CD56+NKG2C- and CD3+CD56-NKG2C+ T cells supplied the TCR beta repertoires.

General observations from the study: Whether expanded NKG2C-expressing T cell clones recognize HCMV is unknown. Six donors carried dominant NKG2C+ clonotypes that made up roughly 1.0-8% of their CD8+ T cells.

TCRdb processed the 5' RACE reads again and assigns one entry to each CDR3 protein, with no DNA. The sample table includes about 400,000 distinct CDR3 sequences. Germline CDR1 is MGHRA and CDR2 is YSYEKL. CDR3 length: 16 amino acids. The sequence was collected from a woman in her fifties or sixties in good health. Sample: blood T cells: a sorted CD56 or NKG2C T cell subset, CD4+ or CD8+ T cells, or bulk PBMC T cells (not recorded which). The rearrangement uses TRBV4-1 and TRBJ2-1. CDR3: CASSPVRGSSYNEQFF.